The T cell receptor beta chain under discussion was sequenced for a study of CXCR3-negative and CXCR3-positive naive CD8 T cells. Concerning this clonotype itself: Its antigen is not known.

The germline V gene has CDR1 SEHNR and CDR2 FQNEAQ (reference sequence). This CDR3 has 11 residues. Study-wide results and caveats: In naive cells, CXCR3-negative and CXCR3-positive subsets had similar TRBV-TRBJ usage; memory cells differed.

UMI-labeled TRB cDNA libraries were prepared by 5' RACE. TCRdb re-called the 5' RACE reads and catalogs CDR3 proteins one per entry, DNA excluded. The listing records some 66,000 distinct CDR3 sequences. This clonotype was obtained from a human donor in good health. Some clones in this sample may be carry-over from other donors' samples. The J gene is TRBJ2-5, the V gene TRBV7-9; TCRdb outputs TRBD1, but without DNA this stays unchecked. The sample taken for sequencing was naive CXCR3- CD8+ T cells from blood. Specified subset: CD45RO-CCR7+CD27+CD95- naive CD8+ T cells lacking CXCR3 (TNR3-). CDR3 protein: CASSPGETQYF.